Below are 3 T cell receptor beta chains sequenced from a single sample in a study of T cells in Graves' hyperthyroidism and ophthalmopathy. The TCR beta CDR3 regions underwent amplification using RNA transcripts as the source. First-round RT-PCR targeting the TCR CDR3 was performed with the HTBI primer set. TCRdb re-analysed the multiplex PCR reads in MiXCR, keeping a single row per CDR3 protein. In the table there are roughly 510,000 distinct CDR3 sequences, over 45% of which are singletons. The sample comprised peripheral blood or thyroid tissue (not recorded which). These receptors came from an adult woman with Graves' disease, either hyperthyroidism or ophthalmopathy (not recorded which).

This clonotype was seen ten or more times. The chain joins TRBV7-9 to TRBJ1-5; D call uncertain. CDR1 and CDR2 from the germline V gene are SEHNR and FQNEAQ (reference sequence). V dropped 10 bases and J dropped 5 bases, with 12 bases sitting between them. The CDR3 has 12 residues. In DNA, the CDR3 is TGTGCCATCCAAACCGGGGATCAGCCCCAGCATTTT. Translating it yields CAIQTGDQPQHF.

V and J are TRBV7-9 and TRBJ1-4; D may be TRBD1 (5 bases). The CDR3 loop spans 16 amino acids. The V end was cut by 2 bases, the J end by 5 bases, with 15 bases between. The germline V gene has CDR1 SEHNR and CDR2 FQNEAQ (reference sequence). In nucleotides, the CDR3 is TGTGCCAGCAGCTTACAAGGGACGGGATACAATGAAAAACTGTTTTTT. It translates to CASSLQGTGYNEKLFF.

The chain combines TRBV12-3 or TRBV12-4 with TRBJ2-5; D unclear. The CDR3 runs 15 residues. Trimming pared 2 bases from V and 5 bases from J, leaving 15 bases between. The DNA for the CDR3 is TGTGCCAGCAGTTTAAATCGATTGGGCGTGGAGACCCAGTACTTC. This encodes CASSLNRLGVETQYF.